This paragraph reports one TCR beta chain. What it binds is not known. The data derive from a study of human CD8 memory T cell subsets. The PBMC were taken from buffy coats given by healthy donors. The authors enriched total CD8+ T cells by negative magnetic separation. The CDR3 runs 15 residues. Germline V gene sequence: CDR1 SGHRS, CDR2 YFSETQ. Broader study findings: Diversity, measured as normalized Shannon-Wiener diversity, was similarly high in stem-like memory and precursor exhausted T cells. Effector memory cells did not share this. Chao1 estimates suggested stem-like memory T cells exceeded precursor exhausted T cells in diversity.

The TCR beta sequencing libraries came from UMI-labeled 5' RACE. TCRdb reprocessed the 5' RACE reads and keeps a single row for each CDR3 protein, giving no DNA. The sample totals around 5,000 distinct CDR3 sequences. This receptor was identified in a human donor in good health. The rearrangement links TRBV5-1 to TRBJ1-1; TCRdb gives TRBD1 as the D gene, but with no DNA this cannot be confirmed. What was sequenced was CD8+ effector memory T cells (TEM) sorted from PBMCs. The subset was: effector memory CD8 T cells, CCR7- CD45RO+ CD95+. The CDR3 protein is CASSLAAGVNTEAFF.